Here is one TCR beta chain with its context. Its matching antigen is unknown. Germline CDR1 SGHAT, CDR2 FQDESV (reference sequence). The V end lost 3 bases, the J end lost 10 bases, and 19 bases lay between the germline ends. The CDR3 sequence is 16 residues long. Using RNA template, CDR3s of TCR alpha and beta were amplified with iRepertoire arm-PCR. Input was 100-400 ng of tissue mRNA or PBMC total RNA. One entry per CDR3 protein results from TCRdb running MiXCR on the multiplex PCR reads. The top ten clones hold less than 60% of a sample with about 3,200 distinct CDR3 sequences, 35% to 45% of them seen once. The sample is drawn from a study of glioma-infiltrating T cells. Study conclusions and caveats: Above-expected tissue-blood divergence occurred in all gliomas, most in low-grade ones. Very few CDR3 sequences were shared between tissue and blood.

Material: glioma tissue, nonneoplastic brain tissue, or PBMCs (not recorded which). The clonotype originates from a human donor with low-grade glioma or glioblastoma, undergoing nonglioma brain surgery, or in good health (not recorded which). V is TRBV11-1 and J is TRBJ1-6, with a weak D call TRBD1 (5 bases). The CDR3 loop reads CASSFVQVTGASPLHF. The CDR3, as DNA: TGTGCCAGCAGCTTCGTGCAGGTCACCGGGGCATCACCCCTCCACTTT.